Listed here is a single TCR beta chain. What it recognizes is unknown. Germline-derived CDR1 and CDR2 are LNHDA and SQIVND (reference sequence). This CDR3 is built from 14 residues. Trimming removed 3 bases at V and 5 bases at J, with 13 bases between. This entry belongs to a study of tumor-infiltrating lymphocytes in localized non-small cell lung cancer. The table came from immunoSEQ multiplex PCR; TCRdb's copy has only in-frame clones and leaves some out. The sample includes roughly 8,400 clones, over 70% of them seen just once. Study-wide points: Technical variation could not be separated from intratumor heterogeneity here.

The receptor comes from a human donor with non-small cell lung cancer. Sequenced input: uninvolved lung tissue not adjacent to the tumor. This rearrangement joins TRBV19 to TRBJ2-5; D call uncertain. CDR3 loop: CASSITYTGETQYF. The CDR3 nucleotides read TGTGCCAGTAGTATCACCTACACCGGGGAGACCCAGTACTTC. The full variable domain, with the rest looked up from reference TRBV19 and TRBJ2-5, is DGGITQSPKYLFRKEGQNVTLSCEQNLNHDAMYWYRQDPGQGLRLIYYSQIVNDFQKGDIAEGYSVSREKKESFPLTVTSAQKNPTAFYLCASSITYTGETQYFGPGTRLLVL.